The subject of this entry is one T cell receptor beta chain. Its antigen is not identified. Trimming shortened V by 1 base and J by 5 bases, and 14 bases separated the two germline ends. Germline V gene sequence: CDR1 SGHKS, CDR2 YYEKEE (reference sequence). The CDR3 totals 15 residues. This specimen belongs to a study of shared clonotypes between healthy human individuals. Notes on the study in general: Enrolling few donors narrowed the genetic and exposure-history diversity that was represented.

The protocol was immunoSEQ multiplex PCR, while the TCRdb copy is restricted to in-frame clones and leaves out a portion. The sample has just over 2,000,000 clones; over 85% are singletons. Naive CD8 cells, CD45RO-negative and positively selected for CCR7, excluded terminally differentiated effector memory CD45RA+ cells. This receptor was taken from a man aged 18-30 years in good health. The rearrangement uses TRBV5-5 and TRBJ2-3; possible D gene TRBD1, 6 bases. Sequenced: naive CD8+ T cells sorted from blood. CDR3 in amino acids: CASSLQGLGQDTQYF. In DNA, the CDR3 is TGTGCCAGCAGCTTGCAGGGGCTAGGACAAGATACGCAGTATTTT.